This T cell receptor beta chain originates from a study of identical twins. Germline-derived CDR1 and CDR2 are MNHNY and SVGAGI (reference sequence). This CDR3 spans 12 amino acids. Trimming cost V 2 bases and J 9 bases, with 10 bases left between them. Only healthy Caucasians were included as donors. Unique molecular identifiers were present on the cDNA, which also gained a universal primer site by template switching. TCRdb itself ran the 5' RACE reads through MiXCR, one entry per CDR3 protein. This table has 600,000 to 800,000 distinct CDR3 sequences, 21% appearing once. Points on this clonotype: Its antigen is as yet unknown.

Regarding the study as a whole: Out-of-frame beta sequences exhibited a weaker degree of excess twin sharing.

The sample was also reused in another study, on T cells expressing NK-cell markers. That source reports: HCMV seropositivity characterized most of the eight sequenced donors, and seronegativity one.

V is TRBV6-6 and J is TRBJ2-5, with no clear D. This sequence originates from a young woman in good health. The sequencing sample was made of PBMCs. This chain's CDR3 is CASSYGLEAQYF. As DNA, the CDR3 is TGTGCCAGCAGTTACGGGCTAGAAGCCCAGTACTTC.